There are many counts of the clone carrying this T cell receptor beta chain. The antigen remains unidentified. This sample stems from a study of blood T cells in healthy people across ages. Findings and limits, study-wide: Roughly linear age-related decline in beta diversity appeared, significant by age about 40. Long-lived donors exceeded aged donors in naive CD4+ cells and diversity.

For the second PCR, which ran for about 6 to 11 cycles, a sample-barcoded 5' primer and a J-beta primer mix were used. TCRdb redid the calling of the 5' RACE reads with MiXCR, one entry per CDR3 protein. The sample contains 850,000 to 950,000 distinct CDR3 sequences, around 30% of which appear only once. The CDR3 is 13 residues long. The V gene's germline CDR1 is LNHDA and CDR2 SQIVND (reference sequence). V shed 3 bases and J shed 3 bases, with 8 bases lying between them. This clonotype originated in an elderly woman in good health. This rearrangement joins TRBV19 to TRBJ2-5; D is undetermined. Sequencing used blood. Here the CDR3 DNA reads TGTGCCAGTAGTATGTACAGAGAAGAGACCCAGTACTTC. Residues: CASSMYREETQYF.